These 10 T cell receptor beta chains came from one sample sequenced in a study of vaccination and CD4 T cells after COVID-19. What these receptors recognize is not known. The Oncomine TCR Beta short-read assay sequenced DNA from cultured CD4+ T cells. Genomic DNA was isolated from cultured CD4+ T cells. One entry per CDR3 protein results from TCRdb running MiXCR on the PCR reads. This sample yields around 10,000 distinct CDR3 sequences, of which around 40% are seen a single time; roughly 21% belongs to the top ten. Treatment defined: roughly 10-day PBMC culture with coronavirus spike peptide pools or control peptides (ViraFEST assay). The collection of CD4+ T cells from the unexposed donor took place before the COVID-19 pandemic (2011-2018). Material for sequencing was CD4+ T cells from blood, cultured in vitro. These receptors originate from a human donor in good health.

The chain links TRBV20-1 to TRBJ2-1; 9 bases line up with TRBD1. The CDR3 length is 16 residues. After removal of 0 bases from V and 8 bases from J, the junction contained 11 bases not matched to a gene. Germline V gene sequence: CDR1 DFQATT, CDR2 SNEGSKA (reference sequence). CDR3 bases: TGCAGTGCTAGAGATCCCCGGACAGGGGCGCGAGATGAGCAGTTCTTC. Amino acids: CSARDPRTGARDEQFF.

The CDR3 DNA sequence: TGTGCCAGCAGCTTCAGGGGGCCGAATGAAAAACTGTTTTTT. Its translation: CASSFRGPNEKLFF. The chain carries TRBV7-2 and TRBJ1-4; 8 nucleotides agree with TRBD1. This CDR3 is built from 14 residues. The V gene end was trimmed by 3 bases and the J gene end by 5 bases; junction bases not matched to a gene: 2. Germline loops: CDR1 SGHTA, CDR2 FQGNSA.

This clonotype was detected only a few times. This rearrangement joins TRBV4-2 to TRBJ2-5; D is undetermined. V lost 1 base, J lost 0 bases, and 9 bases lay in between. In germline, CDR1 is LGHNA, CDR2 YNFKEQ. This CDR3 contains 15 residues. CDR3 amino acids: CASSQVFGYQETQYF. The DNA of the CDR3 is TGTGCCAGCAGCCAAGTTTTCGGGTACCAAGAGACCCAGTACTTC.

In this sample, this clonotype turned up a few times. The V call is TRBV20-1, the J call TRBJ1-5; D may be TRBD1 (5 bases). This CDR3 contains 19 residues. V lost 3 bases to trimming and J lost 0 bases, with 24 bases between them. The germline gives CDR1 DFQATT, CDR2 SNEGSKA (reference sequence). The CDR3 region has the DNA TGCAGTGCTAGGGGGGGGGTGGGCAGGACGCTATATAGCAATCAGCCCCAGCATTTT. It yields the protein CSARGGVGRTLYSNQPQHF.

The chain recombines TRBV6-1 with TRBJ1-5; D uncertain. Germline V CDR1 and CDR2: MNHNS, SASEGT. This CDR3 is built from 16 residues. Trimming shortened V by 10 bases and J by 0 bases, and 19 bases separated the two germline ends. CDR3 coding DNA: TGTGCCACCCGCCCTAGGGCAGAGCATAGCAATCAGCCCCAGCATTTT. It translates to CATRPRAEHSNQPQHF.

The J gene is TRBJ1-5, the V gene TRBV27, with unresolved D. The CDR3 has 12 amino acids. Per the germline V gene, CDR1 is MNHEY and CDR2 is SMNVEV (reference sequence). V was trimmed by 6 bases and J by 8 bases, leaving 11 bases between them. The CDR3 coding sequence is TGTGCCAGCAGCTCGTCCCTGGAGCCCCAGCATTTT. The encoded protein is CASSSSLEPQHF.

The chain is built from TRBV19 and TRBJ2-3, with 8 bases identical to TRBD2. The junction had 8 bases not matched to a gene; V was cut back by 5 bases and J by 1 base. CDR1 and CDR2 (germline): LNHDA, SQIVND (reference sequence). The CDR3 spans 16 residues. This chain's CDR3 is CASSLSGGPGTDTQYF. As DNA, the CDR3 is TGTGCCAGTAGTCTATCGGGAGGGCCCGGCACAGATACGCAGTATTTT.

The chain combines TRBV5-4 with TRBJ1-3; D is perhaps TRBD1 (5 bases). The CDR3 runs 13 residues. V was shortened by 6 bases and J by 3 bases, with 10 bases between the two germline ends. Germline V gene lookup returns CDR1 SGHNT and CDR2 YYREEE (reference sequence). CDR3: CASTRRDGNTIYF. The CDR3 nucleotides are TGTGCCAGCACCCGCAGGGATGGAAACACCATATATTTT.

This chain uses TRBV28 with TRBJ2-7; tentatively, D is TRBD2 (5 bases). The V end was cut by 6 bases, the J end by 8 bases, with 17 bases between. The CDR3 spans 13 residues. Germline loops: CDR1 MDHEN, CDR2 SYDVKM. The DNA of the CDR3 is TGTGCCAGCAGCACTAGGACGGTACGCAAGCAGTACTTC. Translated: CASSTRTVRKQYF.

The chain couples TRBV10-3 to TRBJ1-3, with unresolved D. Germline V gene data show CDR1 as ENHRY and CDR2 as SYGVKD. V shed 0 bases and J shed 0 bases, with 6 bases lying between them. There are 15 residues in the CDR3. CDR3 sequence (DNA): TGTGCCATCAGTGAGTCTAGTCACTCTGGAAACACCATATATTTT. It yields the protein CAISESSHSGNTIYF.